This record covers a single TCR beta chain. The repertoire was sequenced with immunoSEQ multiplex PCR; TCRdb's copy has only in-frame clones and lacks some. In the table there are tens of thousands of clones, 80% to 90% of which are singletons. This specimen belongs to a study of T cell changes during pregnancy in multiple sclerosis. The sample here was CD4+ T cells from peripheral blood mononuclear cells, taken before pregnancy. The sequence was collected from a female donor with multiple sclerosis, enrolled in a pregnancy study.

CDR3: CASSEIGAAGNTIYF. The CDR3 nucleotides read TGTGCCAGCAGTGAGATAGGGGCCGCTGGAAACACCATATATTTT. The chain carries TRBV25-1 and TRBJ1-3; D may be TRBD1 (5 bases). Germline CDR1 reads MGHDK; CDR2 reads SYGVNS. V was cut by 3 bases and J by 2 bases, with 11 bases left in between. The CDR3 covers 15 residues.